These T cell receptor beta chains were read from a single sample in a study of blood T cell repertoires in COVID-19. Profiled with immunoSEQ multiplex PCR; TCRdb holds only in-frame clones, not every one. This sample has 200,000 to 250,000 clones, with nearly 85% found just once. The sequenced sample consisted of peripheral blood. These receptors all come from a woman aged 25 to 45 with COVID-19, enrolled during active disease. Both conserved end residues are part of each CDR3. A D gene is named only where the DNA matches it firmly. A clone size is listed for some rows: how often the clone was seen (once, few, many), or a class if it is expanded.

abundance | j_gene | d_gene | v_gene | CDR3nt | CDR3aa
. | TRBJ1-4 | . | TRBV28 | TGTGCCAGCAGTAGACAGGACCAGGCTGAAAAACTGTTTTTT | CASSRQDQAEKLFF
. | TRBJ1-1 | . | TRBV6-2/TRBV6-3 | TGTGCCAGCAGTTGGGCCGGTAACACTGAAGCTTTCTTT | CASSWAGNTEAFF
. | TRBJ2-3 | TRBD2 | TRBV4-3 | TGCGCCAGCAGCCAGGGGCTAGCGGGGGGTACAGATACGCAGTATTTT | CASSQGLAGGTDTQYF
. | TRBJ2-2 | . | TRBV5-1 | TGCGCCAGCTCCGACTTTGACACCGGGGAGCTGTTTTTT | CASSDFDTGELFF
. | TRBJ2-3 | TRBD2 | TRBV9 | TGTGCCAGCAGCGTAGCTACGACTAGCGGGGGGGCGGGAGATACGCAGTATTTT | CASSVATTSGGAGDTQYF
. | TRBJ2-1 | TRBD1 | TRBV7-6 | TGTGCCAGCAGCTCCGGGACAGAGTACAATGAGCAGTTCTTC | CASSSGTEYNEQFF
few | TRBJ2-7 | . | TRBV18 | TGTGCCAGCTCACCACTGGGTGGCGGGGCGAGTCCGTCCTACGAGCAGTACTTC | CASSPLGGGASPSYEQYF
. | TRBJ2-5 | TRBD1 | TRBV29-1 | TGCAGCGTTGAAGAAGTAGGGGGCGCGACCCAGTACTTC | CSVEEVGGATQYF
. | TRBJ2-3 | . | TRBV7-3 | TGTGCCAGCAGCTTAAGGCCGGGACTCGACACAGATACGCAGTATTTT | CASSLRPGLDTDTQYF
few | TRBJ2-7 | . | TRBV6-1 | TGTGCCAGCAGTGAAGCCCCTAGCGTCTACGAGCAGTACTTC | CASSEAPSVYEQYF
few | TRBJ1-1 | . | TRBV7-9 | TGTGCCAGCAGCCCTGCACAGGTTTCTGAAGCTTTCTTT | CASSPAQVSEAFF
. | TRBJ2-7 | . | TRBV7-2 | TGTGCCAGCCGTAGCGGCTACGAGCAGTACTTC | CASRSGYEQYF
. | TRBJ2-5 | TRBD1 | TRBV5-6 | TGTGCCAGCAGCCCAGACAGGGCTGAGACCCAGTACTTC | CASSPDRAETQYF
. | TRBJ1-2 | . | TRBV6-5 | TGTGCCAGCAGTCCCTTAGTTGAGTTACGCTACACCTTC | CASSPLVELRYTF
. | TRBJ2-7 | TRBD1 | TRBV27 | TGTGCCAGCAGTTTATCGAACAGGGGTAGCGACGAGCAGTACTTC | CASSLSNRGSDEQYF
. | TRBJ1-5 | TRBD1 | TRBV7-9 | TGTGCCAGCAGCTCGGACAGGGAAAGCAATCAGCCCCAGCATTTT | CASSSDRESNQPQHF
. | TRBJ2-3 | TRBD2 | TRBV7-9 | TGTGCCAGCAGCTCATCGGGCGGGGGGGTCAGCACAGATACGCAGTATTTT | CASSSSGGGVSTDTQYF
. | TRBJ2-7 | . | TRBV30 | TGTGCCTGGAGTGGAGGGGGTCATTATTCCTACGAGCAGTACTTC | CAWSGGGHYSYEQYF
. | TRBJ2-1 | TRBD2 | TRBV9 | TGTGCCAGCAGCGTGGCTAGCGGGAGCCATGAGCAGTTCTTC | CASSVASGSHEQFF
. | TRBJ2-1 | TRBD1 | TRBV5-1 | TGCGCCAGCAGTTTTCGCCCGGGGACAGGGGAGATCGACAATGAGCAGTTCTTC | CASSFRPGTGEIDNEQFF
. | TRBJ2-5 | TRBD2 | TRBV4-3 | TGCGCCAGCAGCCAACCCACTAGCGCGAAACAAGAGACCCAGTACTTC | CASSQPTSAKQETQYF
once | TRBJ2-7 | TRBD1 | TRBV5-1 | TGCGCCAGCAGCTTGGCCGGGCGGACAGGCTCCTACGAGCAGTACTTC | CASSLAGRTGSYEQYF
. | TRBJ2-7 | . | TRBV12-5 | TGTGCTAGTGGTTCCGATACCGGAGTGCAGTACTTC | CASGSDTGVQYF
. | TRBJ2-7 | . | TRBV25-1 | TGTGCCAGCAGCCACCCAGGGAACTCCTACGAGCAGTACTTC | CASSHPGNSYEQYF
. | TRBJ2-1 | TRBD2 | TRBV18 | TGTGCCAGCTCACCACTACCGGGACTAGCGAACAATGAGCAGTTCTTC | CASSPLPGLANNEQFF
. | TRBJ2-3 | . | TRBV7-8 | TGTGCCAGCAGCGGAAACAGGGACACAGATACGCAGTATTTT | CASSGNRDTDTQYF
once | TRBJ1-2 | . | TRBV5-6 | TGTGCCAGCAGCGGTGGGACTGGGATGTGGGGTGGCTACACCTTC | CASSGGTGMWGGYTF
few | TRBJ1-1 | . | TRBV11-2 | TGTGCCAGCAGCCCAGCGAGGGAGGGAGCTTTCTTT | CASSPAREGAFF
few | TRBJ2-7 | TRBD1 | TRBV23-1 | TGCGCCAGCAGTCAAAACTACGACAGGGAACCCGCCTACGAGCAGTACTTC | CASSQNYDREPAYEQYF
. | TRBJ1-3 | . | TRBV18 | TGTGCCAGCTCACCAAGTCAGGGATCTGGAAACACCATATATTTT | CASSPSQGSGNTIYF
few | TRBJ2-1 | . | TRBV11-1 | TGTGCCAGCAGCTCCCTAGACGACGGCTACAATGAGCAGTTCTTC | CASSSLDDGYNEQFF
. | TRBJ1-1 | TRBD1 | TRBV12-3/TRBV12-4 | TGTGCCAGCATGGACAGGGGATACACTGAAGCTTTCTTT | CASMDRGYTEAFF
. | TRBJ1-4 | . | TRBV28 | TGTGCCAGCATCGGAGGGAGCAGTGTGGAAAAACTGTTTTTT | CASIGGSSVEKLFF
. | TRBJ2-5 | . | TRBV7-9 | TGTGCCAGCAGCCCGATTGGGAGTCCTGGGACCCAGTACTTC | CASSPIGSPGTQYF